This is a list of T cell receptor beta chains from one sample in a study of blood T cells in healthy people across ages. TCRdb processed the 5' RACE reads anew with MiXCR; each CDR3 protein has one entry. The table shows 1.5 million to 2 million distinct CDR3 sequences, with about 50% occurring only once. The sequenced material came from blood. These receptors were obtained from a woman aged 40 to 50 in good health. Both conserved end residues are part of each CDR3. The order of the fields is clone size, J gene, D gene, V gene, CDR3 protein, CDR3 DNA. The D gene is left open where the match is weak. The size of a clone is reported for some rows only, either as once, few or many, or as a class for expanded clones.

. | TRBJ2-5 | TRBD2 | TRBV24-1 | CATTSGRGVQETQYF | TGTGCCACTACCTCCGGGAGGGGAGTCCAAGAGACCCAGTACTTC
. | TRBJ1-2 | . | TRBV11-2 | CASSSRQVSNYGYTF | TGTGCCAGCAGCAGCCGACAGGTTTCTAACTATGGCTACACCTTC
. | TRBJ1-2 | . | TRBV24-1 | CATSKGYYGYTF | TGTGCCACCAGTAAAGGGTACTATGGCTACACCTTC
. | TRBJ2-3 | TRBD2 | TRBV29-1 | CSVEVAGTQYF | TGCAGCGTTGAAGTAGCGGGTACGCAGTATTTT
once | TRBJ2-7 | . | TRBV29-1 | CSVAGQGGSYEQYF | TGCAGCGTTGCGGGGCAGGGCGGCTCCTACGAGCAGTACTTC
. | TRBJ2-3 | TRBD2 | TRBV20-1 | CSATPGTSGSFTDTQYF | TGCAGTGCTACTCCGGGGACTAGCGGGAGTTTCACAGATACGCAGTATTTT
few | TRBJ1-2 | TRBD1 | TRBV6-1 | CASRRVTGDDYGYTF | TGTGCCAGCAGAAGGGTGACAGGGGATGACTATGGCTACACCTTC
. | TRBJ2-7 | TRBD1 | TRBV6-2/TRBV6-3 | CASSDTGGASYEQYF | TGTGCCAGCAGCGACACAGGGGGCGCGTCCTACGAGCAGTACTTC
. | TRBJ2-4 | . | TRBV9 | CASSGTGPSRGNIQYF | TGTGCCAGCAGCGGAACAGGGCCTAGCAGGGGAAACATTCAGTACTTC
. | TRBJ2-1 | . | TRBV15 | CATSRGGNNEQFF | TGTGCCACCAGCAGAGGGGGGAACAATGAGCAGTTCTTC
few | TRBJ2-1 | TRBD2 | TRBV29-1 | CSVQQTSGGNEQFF | TGCAGCGTTCAACAGACTAGCGGGGGGAATGAGCAGTTCTTC
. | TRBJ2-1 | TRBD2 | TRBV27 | CASSLKASGGVTGGEQFF | TGTGCCAGCAGTTTAAAGGCTAGCGGGGGGGTCACCGGGGGTGAGCAGTTCTTC
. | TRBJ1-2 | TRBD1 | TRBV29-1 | CSGRGRTDGYTF | TGCAGCGGCAGGGGGCGCACTGATGGCTACACCTTC
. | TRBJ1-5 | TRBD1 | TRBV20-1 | CSALDRGLLNQPQHF | TGCAGTGCTCTGGACAGGGGGCTACTCAATCAGCCCCAGCATTTT
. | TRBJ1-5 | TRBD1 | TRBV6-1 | CASSLPGQGGLDQPQHF | TGTGCCAGCAGTCTTCCGGGACAGGGTGGCCTGGATCAGCCCCAGCATTTT
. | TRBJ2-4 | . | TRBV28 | CASSLSPGRKNIQYF | TGTGCCAGCAGTTTATCTCCCGGGCGCAAAAACATTCAGTACTTC
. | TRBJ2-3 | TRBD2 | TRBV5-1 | CASSLDLSGGATGTQYF | TGCGCCAGCAGCTTGGACCTTAGCGGGGGGGCCACAGGTACGCAGTATTTT
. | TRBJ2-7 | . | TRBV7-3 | CASSSSGVSYEQYF | TGTGCCAGCAGCTCTTCAGGGGTATCCTACGAGCAGTACTTC
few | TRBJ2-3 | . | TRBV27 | CASSALGDTQYF | TGTGCCAGCAGTGCCCTAGGGGATACGCAGTATTTT
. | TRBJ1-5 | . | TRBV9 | CASSVQDGNQPQHF | TGTGCCAGCAGTGTTCAGGACGGCAATCAGCCCCAGCATTTT
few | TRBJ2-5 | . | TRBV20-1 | CSARDEAELQETQYF | TGCAGTGCTAGAGATGAGGCCGAACTTCAAGAGACCCAGTACTTC
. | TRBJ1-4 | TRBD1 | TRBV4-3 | CASSQETDRGREKLFF | TGCGCCAGCAGCCAAGAAACGGACAGGGGGCGCGAAAAACTGTTTTTT
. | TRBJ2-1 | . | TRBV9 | CASSPPSGPNYNEQFF | TGTGCCAGCAGCCCCCCCTCCGGGCCCAACTACAATGAGCAGTTCTTC
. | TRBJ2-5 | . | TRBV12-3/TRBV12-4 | CASTPAWRGSNEQYF | TGTGCCAGCACCCCAGCGTGGCGGGGCTCAAATGAGCAGTACTTC
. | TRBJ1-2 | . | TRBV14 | CASSQDSAGDTF | TGTGCCAGCAGCCAAGATTCCGCAGGGGACACCTTC
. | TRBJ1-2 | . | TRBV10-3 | CAIQYRSSYGYTF | TGTGCCATCCAGTACAGATCCAGCTATGGCTACACCTTC
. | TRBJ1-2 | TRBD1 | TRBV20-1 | CSARGVDRGVYGYTF | TGCAGTGCTAGAGGGGTCGACAGGGGGGTCTATGGCTACACCTTC
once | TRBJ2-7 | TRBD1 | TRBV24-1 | CATSENRGPYEQYF | TGTGCCACCAGTGAAAACAGGGGACCCTACGAGCAGTACTTC
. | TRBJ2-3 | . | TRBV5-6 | CASSFLMDTQYF | TGTGCCAGCAGCTTTTTAATGGATACGCAGTATTTT